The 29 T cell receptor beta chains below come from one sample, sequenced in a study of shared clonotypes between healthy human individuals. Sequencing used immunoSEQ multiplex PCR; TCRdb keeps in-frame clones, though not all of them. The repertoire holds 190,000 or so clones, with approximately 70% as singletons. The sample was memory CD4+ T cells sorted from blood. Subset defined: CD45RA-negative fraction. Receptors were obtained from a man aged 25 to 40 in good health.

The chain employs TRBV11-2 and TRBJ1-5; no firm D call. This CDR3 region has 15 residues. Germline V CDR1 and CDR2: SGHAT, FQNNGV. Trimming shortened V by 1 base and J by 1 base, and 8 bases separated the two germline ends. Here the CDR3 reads CASSLGGNSNQPQHF. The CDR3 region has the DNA TGTGCCAGCAGCTTAGGGGGAAACAGCAATCAGCCCCAGCATTTT.

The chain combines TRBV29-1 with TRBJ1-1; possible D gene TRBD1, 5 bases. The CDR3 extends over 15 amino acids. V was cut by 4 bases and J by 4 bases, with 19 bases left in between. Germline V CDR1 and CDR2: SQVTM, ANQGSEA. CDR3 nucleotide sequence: TGCAGCGTTGCTGCCTTCGGGGGTTGGGGCACTGAAGCTTTCTTT. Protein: CSVAAFGGWGTEAFF.

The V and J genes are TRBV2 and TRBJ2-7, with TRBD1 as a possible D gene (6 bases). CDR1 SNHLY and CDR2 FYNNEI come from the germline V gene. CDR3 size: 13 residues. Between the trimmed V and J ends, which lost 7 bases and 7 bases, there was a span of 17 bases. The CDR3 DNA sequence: TGTGCCAGCAACCCCAGGCAGGGGCTTGAGCAGTACTTC. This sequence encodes CASNPRQGLEQYF.

Here the CDR3 DNA reads TGTGCCAGCTCACCATCAGACTATGGCTACACCTTC. As protein: CASSPSDYGYTF. The gene calls are TRBV18 and TRBJ1-2; D gene unclear. The CDR3 is made up of 12 amino acids. Trimming shortened V by 2 bases and J by 3 bases, and 4 bases separated the two germline ends. Germline values: CDR1 KGHSH, CDR2 LQKENI.

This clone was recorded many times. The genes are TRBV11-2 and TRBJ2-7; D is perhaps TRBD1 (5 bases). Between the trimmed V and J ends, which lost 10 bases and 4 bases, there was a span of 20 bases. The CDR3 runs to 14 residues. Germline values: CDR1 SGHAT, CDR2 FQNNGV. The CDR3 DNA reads TGTGCCACGGCAGACAGCCCAGGCCTTTACGAGCAGTACTTC. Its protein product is CATADSPGLYEQYF.

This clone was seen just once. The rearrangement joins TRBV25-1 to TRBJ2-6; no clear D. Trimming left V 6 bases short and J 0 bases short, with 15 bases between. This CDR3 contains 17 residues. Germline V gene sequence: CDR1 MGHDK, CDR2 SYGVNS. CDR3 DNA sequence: TGTGCCAGCAGCTTGACAAGGACGTACTCTGGGGCCAACGTCCTGACTTTC. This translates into CASSLTRTYSGANVLTF.

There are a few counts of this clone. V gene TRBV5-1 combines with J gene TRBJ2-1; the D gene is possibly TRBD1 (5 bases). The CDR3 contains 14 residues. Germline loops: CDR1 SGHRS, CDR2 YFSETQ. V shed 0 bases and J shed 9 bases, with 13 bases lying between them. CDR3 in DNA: TGCGCCAGCAGCTTGGCCCAGGGTTCTTCTGAGCAGTTCTTC. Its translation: CASSLAQGSSEQFF.

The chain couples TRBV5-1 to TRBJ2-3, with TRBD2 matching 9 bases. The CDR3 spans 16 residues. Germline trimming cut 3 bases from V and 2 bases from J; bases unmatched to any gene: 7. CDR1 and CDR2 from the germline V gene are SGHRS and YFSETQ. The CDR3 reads CASSSVTSGITDTQYF. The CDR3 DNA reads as TGCGCCAGCAGCTCCGTGACTAGCGGAATCACAGATACGCAGTATTTT.

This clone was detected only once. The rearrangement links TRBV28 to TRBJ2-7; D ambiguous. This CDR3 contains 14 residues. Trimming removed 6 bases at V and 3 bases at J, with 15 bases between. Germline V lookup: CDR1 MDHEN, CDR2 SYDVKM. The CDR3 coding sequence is TGTGCCAGCAGACCTCGTCTACGAATCTACGAGCAGTACTTC. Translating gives CASRPRLRIYEQYF.

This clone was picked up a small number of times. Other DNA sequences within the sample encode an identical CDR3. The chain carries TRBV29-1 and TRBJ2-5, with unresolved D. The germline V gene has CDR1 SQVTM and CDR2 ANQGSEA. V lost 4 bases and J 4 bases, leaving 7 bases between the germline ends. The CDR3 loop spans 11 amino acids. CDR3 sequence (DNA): TGCAGCGTTGGAGTGGGAGAGACCCAGTACTTC. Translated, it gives CSVGVGETQYF.

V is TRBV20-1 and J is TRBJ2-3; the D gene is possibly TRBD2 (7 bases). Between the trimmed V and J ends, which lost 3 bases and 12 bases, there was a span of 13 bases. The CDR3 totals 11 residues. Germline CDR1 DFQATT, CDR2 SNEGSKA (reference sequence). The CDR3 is CSARGAGAQYF. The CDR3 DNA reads TGCAGTGCTAGGGGGGCGGGAGCCCAGTATTTT.

CDR3 amino acids: CASTLTTESHHEQFF. CDR3 bases: TGTGCCAGCACCCTCACCACTGAAAGTCACCATGAGCAGTTCTTC. The gene calls are TRBV5-6 and TRBJ2-1; no firm D call. CDR1 is SGHDT, CDR2 YYEEEE, per germline. CDR3 length: 15 amino acids. Trimming took 6 bases from V and 8 from J, leaving 21 bases between them.

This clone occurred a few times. The CDR3 DNA is TGTGCCAGCAGCCGAGGGACAGAAGAGACCCAGTACTTC. Protein: CASSRGTEETQYF. The chain recombines TRBV7-9 with TRBJ2-5, with TRBD1 identical over 7 bases. The CDR3 is 13 residues long. J lost 3 bases, V lost 5 bases, and 3 bases had no gene match. CDR1 and CDR2 from the germline V gene are SEHNR and FQNEAQ (reference sequence).

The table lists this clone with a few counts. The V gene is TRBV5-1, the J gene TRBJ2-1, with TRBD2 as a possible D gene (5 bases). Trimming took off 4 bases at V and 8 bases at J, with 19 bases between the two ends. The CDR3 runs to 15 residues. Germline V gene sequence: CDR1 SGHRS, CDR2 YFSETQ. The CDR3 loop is CASSPRGGLVDEQFF. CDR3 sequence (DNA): TGCGCCAGCAGCCCTCGAGGAGGACTCGTCGATGAGCAGTTCTTC.

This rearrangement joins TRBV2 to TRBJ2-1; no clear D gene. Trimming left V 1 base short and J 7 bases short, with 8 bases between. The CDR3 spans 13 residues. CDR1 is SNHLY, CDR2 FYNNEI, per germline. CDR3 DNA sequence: TGTGCCAGCAGTGAAGTTCGGGTTAATGAGCAGTTCTTC. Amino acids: CASSEVRVNEQFF.

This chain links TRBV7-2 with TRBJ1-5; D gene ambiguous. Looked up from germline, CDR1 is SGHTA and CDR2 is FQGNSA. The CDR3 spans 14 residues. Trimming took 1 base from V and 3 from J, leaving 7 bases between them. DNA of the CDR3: TGTGCCAGCAGCTTAGGGTTCATCAATCAGCCCCAGCATTTT. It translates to CASSLGFINQPQHF.

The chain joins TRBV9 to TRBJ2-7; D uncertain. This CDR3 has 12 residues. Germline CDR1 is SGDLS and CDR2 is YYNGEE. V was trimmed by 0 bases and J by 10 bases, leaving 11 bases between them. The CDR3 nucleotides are TGTGCCAGCAGCGTAGAGACCGACGGACAGTACTTC. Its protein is CASSVETDGQYF.

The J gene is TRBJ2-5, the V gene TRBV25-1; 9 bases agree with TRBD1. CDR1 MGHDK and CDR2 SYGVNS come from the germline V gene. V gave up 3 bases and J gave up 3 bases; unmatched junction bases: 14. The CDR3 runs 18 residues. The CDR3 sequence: CASSEVQSGTGKKETQYF. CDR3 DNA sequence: TGTGCCAGCAGTGAGGTGCAGTCCGGGACAGGGAAAAAAGAGACCCAGTACTTC.

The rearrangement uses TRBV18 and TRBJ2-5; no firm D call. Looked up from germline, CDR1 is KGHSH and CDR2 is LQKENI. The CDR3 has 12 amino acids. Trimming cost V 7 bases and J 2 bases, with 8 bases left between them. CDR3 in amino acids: CASCSYQETQYF. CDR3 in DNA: TGTGCCAGCTGCAGTTATCAAGAGACCCAGTACTTC.

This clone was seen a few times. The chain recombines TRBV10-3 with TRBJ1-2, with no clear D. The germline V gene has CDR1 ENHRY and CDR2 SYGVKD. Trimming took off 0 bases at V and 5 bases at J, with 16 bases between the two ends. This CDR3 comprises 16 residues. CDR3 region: CAISESLTATLYGYTF. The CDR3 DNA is TGTGCCATCAGTGAGTCGCTGACGGCGACCCTATATGGCTACACCTTC.

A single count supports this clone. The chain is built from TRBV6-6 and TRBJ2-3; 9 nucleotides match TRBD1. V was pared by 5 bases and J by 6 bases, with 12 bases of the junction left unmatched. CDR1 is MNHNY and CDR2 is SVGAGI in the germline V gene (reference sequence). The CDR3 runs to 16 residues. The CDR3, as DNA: TGTGCCAGCAGTCGGGGAACCGGGACAGGGTCGGATACGCAGTATTTT. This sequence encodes CASSRGTGTGSDTQYF.

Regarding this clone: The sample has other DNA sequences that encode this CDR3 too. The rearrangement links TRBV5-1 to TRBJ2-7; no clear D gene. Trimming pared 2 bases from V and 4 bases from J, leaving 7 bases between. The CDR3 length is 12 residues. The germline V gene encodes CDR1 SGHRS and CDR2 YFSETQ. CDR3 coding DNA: TGCGCCAGCAGCTTAGGCCAGTACGAGCAGTACTTC. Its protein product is CASSLGQYEQYF.

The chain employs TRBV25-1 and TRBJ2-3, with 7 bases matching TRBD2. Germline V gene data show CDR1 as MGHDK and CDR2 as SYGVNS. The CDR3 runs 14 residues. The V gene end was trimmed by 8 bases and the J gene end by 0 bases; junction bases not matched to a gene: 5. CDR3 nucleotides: TGTGCCAGCCGGAGCGGGATTAGCACAGATACGCAGTATTTT. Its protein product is CASRSGISTDTQYF. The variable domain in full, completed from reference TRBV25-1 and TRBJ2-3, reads EADIYQTPRYLVIGTGKKITLECSQTMGHDKMYWYQQDPGMELHLIHYSYGVNSTEKGDLSSESTVSRIRTEHFPLTLESARPSHTSQYLCASRSGISTDTQYFGPGTRLTVL.

This CDR3 reads CASSPQPGRTYEQYF. The CDR3 nucleotides are TGCGCCAGCAGCCCACAACCGGGACGGACATACGAGCAGTACTTC. The rearrangement uses TRBV5-1 and TRBJ2-7; D is perhaps TRBD1 or TRBD2 (5 bases each). V was cut by 4 bases and J by 4 bases, with 18 bases left in between. CDR3 length: 15 residues. Germline V gene lookup returns CDR1 SGHRS and CDR2 YFSETQ.

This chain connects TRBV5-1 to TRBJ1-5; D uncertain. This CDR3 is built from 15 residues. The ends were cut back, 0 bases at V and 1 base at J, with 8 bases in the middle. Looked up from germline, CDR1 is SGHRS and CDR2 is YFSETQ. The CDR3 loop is CASSLDNQSNQPQHF. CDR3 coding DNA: TGCGCCAGCAGCTTGGATAACCAGAGCAATCAGCCCCAGCATTTT.

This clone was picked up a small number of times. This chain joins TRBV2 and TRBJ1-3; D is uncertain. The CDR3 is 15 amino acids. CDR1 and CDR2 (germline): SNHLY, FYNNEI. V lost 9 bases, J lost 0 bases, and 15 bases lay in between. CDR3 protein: CASRIQQPSGNTIYF. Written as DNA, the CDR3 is TGTGCCAGTAGAATTCAGCAGCCCTCTGGAAACACCATATATTTT.

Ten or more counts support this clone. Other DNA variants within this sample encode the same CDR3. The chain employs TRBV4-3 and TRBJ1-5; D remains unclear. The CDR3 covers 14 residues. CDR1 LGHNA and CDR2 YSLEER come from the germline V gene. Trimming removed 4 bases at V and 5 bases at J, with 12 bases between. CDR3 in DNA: TGCGCCAGCAGCCTCAAGGTCGGGGATCAGCCCCAGCATTTT. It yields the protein CASSLKVGDQPQHF.

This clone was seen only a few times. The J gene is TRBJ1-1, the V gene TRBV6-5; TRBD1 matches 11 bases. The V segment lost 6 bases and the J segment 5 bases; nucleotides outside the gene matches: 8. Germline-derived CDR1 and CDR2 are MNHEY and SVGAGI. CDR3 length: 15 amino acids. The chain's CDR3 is CASSRGTGGRTEAFF. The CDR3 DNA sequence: TGTGCCAGCAGCCGAGGGACAGGGGGTAGGACTGAAGCTTTCTTT.

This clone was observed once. The CDR3 nucleotides are TGCGCCAGCAGCTTGGTAGGTAGCGGGAGGATCTCTGGGGCCAACGTCCTGACTTTC. Its translation: CASSLVGSGRISGANVLTF. V gene TRBV5-1 combines with J gene TRBJ2-6; 10 nucleotides match TRBD2. With V trimmed by 0 bases and J by 0 bases, 6 bases remained unmatched. Germline V lookup: CDR1 SGHRS, CDR2 YFSETQ. The CDR3 runs to 19 residues. The full variable domain, completed using reference TRBV5-1 and TRBJ2-6, is KAGVTQTPRYLIKTRGQQVTLSCSPISGHRSVSWYQQTPGQGLQFLFEYFSETQRNKGNFPGRFSGRQFSNSRSEMNVSTLELGDSALYLCASSLVGSGRISGANVLTFGAGSRLTVL.